The 12 T cell receptor beta chains reported below all come from one sample, sequenced in a study of blood T cell repertoires in COVID-19. The table came from immunoSEQ multiplex PCR; TCRdb's copy has only in-frame clones and leaves some out. The sample holds some 110,000 clones, 65% to 85% seen once. The specimen sequenced was peripheral blood. The receptors come from a woman between 65 and 79 years old with acute or convalescent COVID-19.

The J gene is TRBJ1-1, the V gene TRBV12-3 or TRBV12-4; D possibly corresponds to TRBD1 (6 bases). The V end lost 10 bases, the J end lost 4 bases, and 16 bases lay between the germline ends. The CDR3 loop spans 13 amino acids. CDR3 loop: CATQGWGSTEAFF. In DNA, the CDR3 is TGTGCCACCCAGGGGTGGGGGTCCACTGAAGCTTTCTTT.

The chain links TRBV6-5 to TRBJ1-4; 9 positions agree with TRBD1. Germline CDR1 is MNHEY and CDR2 is SVGAGI. This CDR3 is built from 14 residues. Trimming took 6 bases from V and 8 from J; bases not matched to a gene: 7. CDR3 bases: TGTGCCAGCAGGTCGGGACAGGGAGGGGAAAAACTGTTTTTT. As protein: CASRSGQGGEKLFF.

CDR3 in DNA: TGTGCCAGCAGTTCACAGGGTACCGGGGAGCTGTTTTTT. Its translation: CASSSQGTGELFF. The rearrangement uses TRBV12-3 or TRBV12-4 and TRBJ2-2, with a possible D match to TRBD1 (6 bases). V lost 4 bases, J lost 5 bases, and 8 bases lay in between. There are 13 residues in the CDR3.

The V gene is TRBV5-4, the J gene TRBJ2-3; weak D call: TRBD2 (6 bases). V was pared by 2 bases and J by 8 bases, with 15 bases between. The CDR3 extends over 14 amino acids. The germline V gene has CDR1 SGHNT and CDR2 YYREEE (reference sequence). CDR3 nucleotides: TGTGCCAGCAGCTTTAGCGGTTCTGCGGGTACGCAGTATTTT. This sequence encodes CASSFSGSAGTQYF.

The chain carries TRBV9 and TRBJ2-5; 9 bases fit TRBD2. The junction had 5 bases not matched to a gene; V was cut back by 0 bases and J by 2 bases. The V gene's germline CDR1 is SGDLS and CDR2 YYNGEE. The CDR3 length is 16 residues. The CDR3 is CASSVGASGIQETQYF. CDR3 DNA sequence: TGTGCCAGCAGCGTAGGGGCTAGCGGGATACAAGAGACCCAGTACTTC.

The gene calls are TRBV19 and TRBJ2-5; the D gene is possibly TRBD2 (5 bases). Trimming shortened V by 5 bases and J by 5 bases, and 12 bases separated the two germline ends. Germline V gene data show CDR1 as LNHDA and CDR2 as SQIVND (reference sequence). The CDR3 extends over 13 amino acids. CDR3 protein: CASSEGPKETQYF. CDR3 sequence (DNA): TGTGCCAGTAGTGAGGGCCCTAAGGAGACCCAGTACTTC.

The rearrangement uses TRBV10-3 and TRBJ2-7; possibly TRBD1 for D (6 bases). V was shortened by 6 bases and J by 6 bases, with 15 bases between the two germline ends. The CDR3 covers 13 residues. Germline CDR1 and CDR2: ENHRY and SYGVKD. In DNA, the CDR3 is TGTGCCATCAGAACAGGGTCTTGGGTCGAGCAGTACTTC. It encodes CAIRTGSWVEQYF.

This chain uses TRBV10-3 with TRBJ1-6; D might be TRBD1 (6 bases). The CDR3 spans 14 residues. Germline lookup yields CDR1 ENHRY and CDR2 SYGVKD. The ends were cut back, 2 bases at V and 4 bases at J, with 6 bases in the middle. The CDR3 DNA sequence: TGTGCCATCAGTGAGGACAGGTATAATTCACCCCTCCACTTT. It translates to CAISEDRYNSPLHF.

This chain links TRBV9 with TRBJ2-7, with D possibly matching TRBD2 (5 bases). The V end was cut by 0 bases, the J end by 3 bases, with 13 bases between. Germline V lookup: CDR1 SGDLS, CDR2 YYNGEE. The CDR3 sequence is 15 residues long. For the CDR3, the DNA is TGTGCCAGCAGCGTAGGCGCTAGCTCTAACTACGAGCAGTACTTC. Translating it yields CASSVGASSNYEQYF. Using reference TRBV9 and TRBJ2-7 for the parts outside the CDR3, the full variable domain is DSGVTQTPKHLITATGQRVTLRCSPRSGDLSVYWYQQSLDQGLQFLIQYYNGEERAKGNILERFSAQQFPDLHSELNLSSLELGDSALYFCASSVGASSNYEQYFGPGTRLTVT.

About this clone: One end of the junction varies from germline; a read error may be responsible. V and J are TRBV9 and TRBJ2-2, with D perhaps matching TRBD1 (6 bases). CDR1 SGDLS and CDR2 YYNGEE come from the germline V gene. The CDR3 extends over 15 amino acids. The CDR3 is CASSATGSNTRELFF. The CDR3 DNA is TGTGCCAGCAGCGCCACAGGGTCGAACACCAGGGAGCTGTTTTTT.

The chain links TRBV3-1 (or the pseudogene TRBV3-2) to TRBJ1-1; D is perhaps TRBD1 (5 bases). V gave up 5 bases and J gave up 6 bases, with 16 bases separating them. The CDR3 totals 14 residues. Looked up from germline, CDR1 is LGHDT and CDR2 is YNNKEL (reference sequence). The CDR3 DNA follows: TGTGCCAGCAGCAAACTACAGGAAAGGTCTGAAGCTTTCTTT. Translation gives CASSKLQERSEAFF.

The chain links TRBV28 to TRBJ2-1, with 10 bases lining up with TRBD1. V was pared by 5 bases and J by 8 bases, with 12 bases of the junction left unmatched. CDR3 length: 16 residues. CDR1 is MDHEN, CDR2 SYDVKM, per germline. The CDR3 nucleotides are TGTGCCAGCAGTGGTCCCGGGACAGGGGCCGGGGATGAGCAGTTCTTC. Translating it yields CASSGPGTGAGDEQFF.